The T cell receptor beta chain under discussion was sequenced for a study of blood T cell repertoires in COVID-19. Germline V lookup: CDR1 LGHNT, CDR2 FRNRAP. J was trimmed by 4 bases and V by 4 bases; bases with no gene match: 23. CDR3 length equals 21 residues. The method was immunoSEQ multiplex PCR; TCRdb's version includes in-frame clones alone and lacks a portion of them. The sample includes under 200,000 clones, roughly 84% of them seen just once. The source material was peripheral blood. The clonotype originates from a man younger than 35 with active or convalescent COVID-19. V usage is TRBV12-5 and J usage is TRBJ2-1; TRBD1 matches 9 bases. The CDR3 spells CASGSARTGATISDLYNEQFF. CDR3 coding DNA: TGTGCTAGTGGTTCCGCCCGGACAGGGGCGACTATATCCGACCTATACAATGAGCAGTTCTTC.